The 29 T cell receptor beta chains reported below all come from one sample, sequenced in a study of T cell responses to AZD1222 COVID-19 vaccine. Sequencing was performed with immunoSEQ multiplex PCR; in TCRdb, only in-frame clones are kept and a portion is missing. The table records fewer than 90,000 clones, about 90% of them present only once. The sequences come from peripheral blood, collected on day 0 of AZD1222 vaccination. The receptor set was obtained from an adult in good health.

The rearrangement links TRBV28 to TRBJ1-1; D is perhaps TRBD1 (5 bases). This CDR3 spans 12 amino acids. Germline assignment: CDR1 MDHEN and CDR2 SYDVKM. Trimming left V 4 bases short and J 10 bases short, with 13 bases between. The CDR3 DNA reads as TGTGCCAGCAGTTCGTTTACAGGTACAGCTTTCTTT. It yields the protein CASSSFTGTAFF.

The chain employs TRBV7-3 and TRBJ2-5; 9 nucleotides agree with TRBD1. The CDR3 contains 15 residues. V lost 2 bases, J lost 5 bases, and 6 bases stayed unmatched. Germline CDR1 reads SGHTA; CDR2 reads FQGTGA. The CDR3 region is CASSLRTGAGETQYF. CDR3 DNA: TGTGCCAGCAGCTTACGGACAGGGGCGGGGGAGACCCAGTACTTC. The complete variable domain, with remaining parts taken from reference TRBV7-3 and TRBJ2-5, reads GAGVSQTPSNKVTEKGKYVELRCDPISGHTALYWYRQSLGQGPEFLIYFQGTGAADDSGLPNDRFFAVRPEGSVSTLKIQRTERGDSAVYLCASSLRTGAGETQYFGPGTRLLVL.

J is TRBJ1-5 and V is TRBV7-8, with D uncertain. This CDR3 is 16 amino acids long. Trimming took 6 bases from V and 6 from J, leaving 21 bases between them. Germline V gene lookup returns CDR1 SGHVS and CDR2 FQNEAQ. CDR3 protein: CASRLSVGSTGQPQHF. As DNA, the CDR3 is TGTGCCAGCAGACTTAGTGTTGGGAGCACGGGTCAGCCCCAGCATTTT.

The chain recombines TRBV28 with TRBJ1-1, with no clear D. The CDR3 loop spans 12 amino acids. Trimming left V 7 bases short and J 0 bases short, with 6 bases between. Per the germline V gene, CDR1 is MDHEN and CDR2 is SYDVKM. CDR3 sequence reads: CASTRMNTEAFF. The DNA of the CDR3 is TGTGCCAGCACTAGAATGAACACTGAAGCTTTCTTT.

This rearrangement joins TRBV12-3 or TRBV12-4 to TRBJ1-1; unclear D gene. Trimming removed 7 bases from V and 14 bases from J, with 17 bases in between. The CDR3 sequence is 11 residues long. The CDR3 region has the DNA TGTGCCAGCACGCGCGGACTGTTATTCTTCTTT. This translates into CASTRGLLFFF.

The rearrangement links TRBV6-1 to TRBJ2-7; D unresolved. In germline, CDR1 is MNHNS, CDR2 SASEGT. The CDR3 is 14 residues long. With 2 bases removed from V and 6 bases from J, the gap between germline ends came to 14 bases. Here the CDR3 DNA reads TGTGCCAGCAGTGAAACACGGTGGGTAACCGAGCAGTACTTC. Its translation is CASSETRWVTEQYF.

The rearrangement links TRBV14 to TRBJ2-4; D is unresolved. The CDR3 consists of 15 residues. V shed 1 base and J shed 2 bases, with 9 bases lying between them. CDR1 and CDR2 (germline): SGHDN, FVKESK. Here the CDR3 DNA reads TGTGCCAGCAGCCAAGTAGGAATTACCAAAAACATTCAGTACTTC. Translated: CASSQVGITKNIQYF.

V and J are TRBV5-6 and TRBJ1-2; 11 positions agree with TRBD1. J lost 7 bases, V lost 2 bases, and 4 bases had no gene match. CDR1 and CDR2 (germline): SGHDT, YYEEEE. This CDR3 region has 14 residues. This CDR3 is CASSLGQGASGYTF. In DNA, the CDR3 is TGTGCCAGCAGCTTAGGACAGGGGGCTAGTGGCTACACCTTC.

The V and J genes are TRBV15 and TRBJ1-5, with a weak D call TRBD1 (5 bases). CDR1 and CDR2 (germline): LNHNV, YYDKDF (reference sequence). V gave up 0 bases and J gave up 5 bases, with 17 bases separating them. This CDR3 spans 17 amino acids. CDR3 amino acids: CATSRERAGQRYQPQHF. The CDR3 DNA reads as TGTGCCACCAGCAGAGAGAGGGCCGGACAAAGGTATCAGCCCCAGCATTTT.

V gene TRBV19 combines with J gene TRBJ1-1, with 7 bases identical to TRBD1. With 1 base clipped from V and 2 bases from J, the junction kept 10 bases outside the gene matches. The CDR3 is made up of 17 amino acids. CDR1 LNHDA and CDR2 SQIVND come from the germline V gene (reference sequence). CDR3 coding DNA: TGTGCCAGTAGTATAGGAAGGGGACAGTCGGCCAACACTGAAGCTTTCTTT. Its translation: CASSIGRGQSANTEAFF. Full variable domain (outside the CDR3, taken from reference TRBV19 and TRBJ1-1): DGGITQSPKYLFRKEGQNVTLSCEQNLNHDAMYWYRQDPGQGLRLIYYSQIVNDFQKGDIAEGYSVSREKKESFPLTVTSAQKNPTAFYLCASSIGRGQSANTEAFFGQGTRLTVV.

The gene calls are TRBV5-1 and TRBJ2-5, with 8 positions matching TRBD2. The germline V gene encodes CDR1 SGHRS and CDR2 YFSETQ. This CDR3 region has 14 residues. J lost 2 bases, V lost 5 bases, and 5 bases had no gene match. The CDR3 region has the DNA TGCGCCAGCAGTCCAGGGACTAGACAAGAGACCCAGTACTTC. Its protein product is CASSPGTRQETQYF.

This clone has just one count. V is TRBV27 and J is TRBJ1-1; tentative D call: TRBD1 (5 bases). Germline V gene sequence: CDR1 MNHEY, CDR2 SMNVEV (reference sequence). V dropped 5 bases and J dropped 1 base, with 14 bases sitting between them. The CDR3 is 15 residues long. The CDR3 DNA reads as TGTGCCAGCAGTAGGCACGGGGACGGGAACACTGAAGCTTTCTTT. Amino acid sequence: CASSRHGDGNTEAFF.

J is TRBJ2-3 and V is TRBV19; TRBD2 aligns across 14 bases. After removal of 7 bases from V and 2 bases from J, the junction contained 14 bases not matched to a gene. The CDR3 has 19 amino acids. The germline CDR1 and CDR2 sequences are LNHDA and SQIVND (reference sequence). CDR3 sequence reads: CASTPRLAGGVGNTDTQYF. The CDR3 DNA is TGTGCCAGTACCCCCCGACTAGCGGGAGGGGTGGGGAACACAGATACGCAGTATTTT.

The chain joins TRBV7-2 to TRBJ2-7, with D perhaps matching TRBD1 (6 bases). V was shortened by 5 bases and J by 2 bases, with 13 bases between the two germline ends. Germline values: CDR1 SGHTA, CDR2 FQGNSA. CDR3 length: 14 residues. This CDR3 is CASSHPGQPYEQYF. The DNA of the CDR3 is TGTGCCAGCAGCCACCCTGGACAGCCCTACGAGCAGTACTTC. Complete variable domain (other parts from reference TRBV7-2 and TRBJ2-7): GAGVSQSPSNKVTEKGKDVELRCDPISGHTALYWYRQSLGQGLEFLIYFQGNSAPDKSGLPSDRFSAERTGGSVSTLTIQRTQQEDSAVYLCASSHPGQPYEQYFGPGTRLTVT.

This CDR3 reads CASSGPSGNTIYF. For the CDR3, the DNA is TGTGCCAGCAGCGGGCCCTCTGGAAACACCATATATTTT. This chain links TRBV9 with TRBJ1-3, with D uncertain. V was clipped by 3 bases and J by 0 bases, with 4 bases between them. The CDR3 length is 13 residues. The germline V gene has CDR1 SGDLS and CDR2 YYNGEE.

The V call is TRBV10-2, the J call TRBJ2-1; 7 nucleotides align to TRBD2. Trimming cost V 8 bases and J 2 bases; bases outside gene matches: 6. CDR1 WSHSY and CDR2 SAAADI come from the germline V gene. CDR3 size: 14 residues. The CDR3 nucleotides are TGCGCCAGCCAAACCGGGACTACCTACAATGAGCAGTTCTTC. Translating gives CASQTGTTYNEQFF.

By share of the sample, this clone is large. The rearrangement links TRBV7-3 to TRBJ1-5; D may be TRBD1 (6 bases). Trimming stripped 5 bases from V and 6 bases from J, with 11 bases between. CDR3 length: 13 amino acids. Per germline, CDR1 SGHTA and CDR2 FQGTGA. Here the CDR3 DNA reads TGTGCCAGCAGCCAGCAACAGGGTCAGCCCCAGCATTTT. This translates into CASSQQQGQPQHF.

V and J are TRBV19 and TRBJ2-7; the D is unclear. With 1 base removed from V and 3 bases from J, the gap between germline ends came to 10 bases. There are 14 residues in the CDR3. The germline CDR1 and CDR2 sequences are LNHDA and SQIVND (reference sequence). This chain's CDR3 is CASSIAAVGYEQYF. Written as DNA, the CDR3 is TGTGCCAGTAGTATAGCGGCAGTGGGCTACGAGCAGTACTTC.

This chain links TRBV9 with TRBJ1-2, with 7 bases lining up with TRBD1. The CDR3 covers 14 residues. Germline CDR1 is SGDLS and CDR2 is YYNGEE. V shed 3 bases, J shed 5 bases, and the junction held 7 bases outside the gene matches. DNA for the CDR3: TGTGCCAGCAGCGGACAGGGACATTTATATGGCTACACCTTC. Amino acid sequence: CASSGQGHLYGYTF. The whole variable domain, remainder taken from reference TRBV9 and TRBJ1-2, is DSGVTQTPKHLITATGQRVTLRCSPRSGDLSVYWYQQSLDQGLQFLIQYYNGEERAKGNILERFSAQQFPDLHSELNLSSLELGDSALYFCASSGQGHLYGYTFGSGTRLTVV.

This sequence joins TRBV29-1 and TRBJ1-1; 7 bases align to TRBD1. The CDR3 runs 13 residues. V was clipped by 6 bases and J by 0 bases; unmatched bases: 4. The germline V gene encodes CDR1 SQVTM and CDR2 ANQGSEA. This CDR3 reads CSVTGTVNTEAFF. CDR3 sequence (DNA): TGCAGCGTCACCGGGACAGTGAACACTGAAGCTTTCTTT.

The CDR3 DNA follows: TGCAGCGTTGAATCGGGGTATAACACTGAAGCTTTCTTT. This sequence encodes CSVESGYNTEAFF. V gene TRBV29-1 combines with J gene TRBJ1-1; no clear D gene. The CDR3 loop spans 13 amino acids. With 2 bases removed from V and 2 bases from J, the gap between germline ends came to 9 bases. CDR1 and CDR2 from the germline V gene are SQVTM and ANQGSEA. Supplemented by reference TRBV29-1 and TRBJ1-1, the full variable domain reads SAVISQKPSRDICQRGTSLTIQCQVDSQVTMMFWYRQQPGQSLTLIATANQGSEATYESGFVIDKFPISRPNLTFSTLTVSNMSPEDSSIYLCSVESGYNTEAFFGQGTRLTVV.

The V call is TRBV5-4, the J call TRBJ2-1; TRBD2 aligns across 9 bases. Germline assignment: CDR1 SGHNT and CDR2 YYREEE (reference sequence). The CDR3 extends over 14 amino acids. Unmatched junction bases numbered 7, after V lost 3 bases and J lost 9 bases. The CDR3 loop reads CASSSLAGAGEQFF. CDR3 bases: TGTGCCAGCAGCTCATTAGCGGGAGCGGGTGAGCAGTTCTTC.

V and J are TRBV7-2 and TRBJ2-7; TRBD1 agrees at 8 bases. The length of the CDR3 is 15 residues. Germline CDR1 reads SGHTA; CDR2 reads FQGNSA. V lost 2 bases to trimming and J lost 9 bases; unmatched junction nucleotides: 12. The CDR3 nucleotides are TGTGCCAGCAGCTTACCCCCGGGACAGGCGCCGGCGCAGTACTTC. This codes for CASSLPPGQAPAQYF.

The rearrangement links TRBV10-3 to TRBJ1-1, with 7 bases identical to TRBD1. Unmatched junction bases numbered 11, after V lost 4 bases and J lost 12 bases. CDR1 is ENHRY and CDR2 is SYGVKD in the germline V gene. CDR3 length: 13 residues. CDR3 sequence (DNA): TGTGCCATCAGTGCGACAGGGCCCGTAAAGACTTTCTTT. Translated: CAISATGPVKTFF.

This chain links TRBV7-3 with TRBJ2-2; D unresolved. The CDR3 has 15 residues. The V gene's germline CDR1 is SGHTA and CDR2 FQGTGA. Trimming removed 1 base from V and 3 bases from J, with 9 bases in between. The CDR3 sequence: CASSLIGGYTGELFF. The CDR3 DNA sequence: TGTGCCAGCAGCTTAATTGGCGGATACACCGGGGAGCTGTTTTTT.

This rearrangement joins TRBV27 to TRBJ2-1; 14 positions agree with TRBD2. The germline gives CDR1 MNHEY, CDR2 SMNVEV (reference sequence). The CDR3 length is 17 residues. Trimming at V came to 6 bases and at J to 8 bases, leaving 12 bases not matched to a gene. Here the CDR3 DNA reads TGTGCCAGCAGGGAGGTGGGACTAGCGGGAGAAGGCGATGAGCAGTTCTTC. Amino acids: CASREVGLAGEGDEQFF.

This clone was detected only a few times. This chain links TRBV29-1 with TRBJ2-1; D possibly matches TRBD1 or TRBD2 (5 bases each). The CDR3 contains 12 residues. The ends were cut back, 3 bases at V and 14 bases at J, with 17 bases in the middle. CDR1 is SQVTM, CDR2 ANQGSEA, per germline. The CDR3 sequence: CSVEIPGTWKFF. The CDR3 region has the DNA TGCAGCGTTGAGATTCCCGGGACGTGGAAGTTCTTC.

V usage is TRBV5-1 and J usage is TRBJ2-2, with 11 nucleotides matching TRBD2. Trimming removed 3 bases from V and 4 bases from J; junction bases left unmatched: 8. This CDR3 has 17 residues. Germline CDR1 SGHRS, CDR2 YFSETQ. In nucleotides, the CDR3 is TGCGCCAGCAGCTCAGTCACTAGCGGGAGAGTCACCGGGGAGCTGTTTTTT. It codes for CASSSVTSGRVTGELFF.

The rearrangement joins TRBV14 to TRBJ1-6, with TRBD1 as a possible D gene (5 bases). The CDR3 covers 15 residues. CDR1 is SGHDN, CDR2 FVKESK, per germline. Trimming pared 1 base from V and 4 bases from J, leaving 8 bases between. The CDR3 spells CASSQARGYNSPLHF. CDR3 DNA sequence: TGTGCCAGCAGCCAAGCGAGGGGATATAATTCACCCCTCCACTTT.